The 23 T cell receptor beta chains reported below all come from one sample, sequenced in a study of blood T cell repertoires in COVID-19. Assay: immunoSEQ multiplex PCR; the TCRdb copy retains only in-frame clones and omits some. The sample records 200,000 to 250,000 clones, approximately 90% being singletons. The specimen was peripheral blood. These TCRs come from a man between 60 and 75 years old with COVID-19, enrolled during active disease.

The rearrangement links TRBV19 to TRBJ2-1; 8 positions agree with TRBD2. Looked up from germline, CDR1 is LNHDA and CDR2 is SQIVND (reference sequence). CDR3 length equals 15 residues. J was trimmed by 1 base and V by 1 base; bases with no gene match: 0. CDR3 residues: CASSIAGGSYNEQFF. CDR3 DNA sequence: TGTGCCAGTAGTATAGCGGGAGGGTCCTACAATGAGCAGTTCTTC.

V usage is TRBV3-1 (or the pseudogene TRBV3-2) and J usage is TRBJ2-2; 11 positions agree with TRBD1. Trimming at V came to 3 bases and at J to 6 bases, leaving 6 bases not matched to a gene. Germline CDR1 is LGHDT and CDR2 is YNNKEL (reference sequence). The CDR3 spans 16 residues. CDR3 in amino acids: CASSQPGTGGSGELFF. The CDR3 nucleotides read TGTGCCAGCAGCCAGCCCGGGACAGGGGGATCCGGGGAGCTGTTTTTT.

The chain recombines TRBV9 with TRBJ1-2; TRBD1 is a possible D gene (6 bases). Trimming pared 2 bases from V and 8 bases from J, leaving 31 bases between. The CDR3 covers 19 residues. In germline, CDR1 is SGDLS, CDR2 YYNGEE. The CDR3 DNA is TGTGCCAGCAGCGTCCCCCCTAAGGGGGATCACACACCTGCTAGAGGCTACACCTTC. Amino acids: CASSVPPKGDHTPARGYTF.

Comments on this clone: The junction and the germline gene differ at one end; a read error may be behind it. The rearrangement joins TRBV10-2 to TRBJ1-1; 9 positions agree with TRBD1. CDR3 length: 14 amino acids. The germline V gene encodes CDR1 WSHSY and CDR2 SAAADI. CDR3 sequence reads: CASSEGQGNTEAFF. CDR3 coding DNA: TGCGCTAGCAGTGAGGGACAGGGGAACACTGAAGCTTTCTTT.

The rearrangement joins TRBV3-1 (or the pseudogene TRBV3-2) to TRBJ1-4; perhaps TRBD1 as D (5 bases). V was pared by 4 bases and J by 8 bases, with 23 bases between. There are 17 residues in the CDR3. Looked up from germline, CDR1 is LGHDT and CDR2 is YNNKEL (reference sequence). CDR3 in amino acids: CASSPGWGGLAGEKLFF. The DNA for the CDR3 is TGTGCCAGCAGCCCAGGGTGGGGGGGTCTAGCGGGCGAAAAACTGTTTTTT.

The chain has TRBV18 and TRBJ1-2; TRBD1 is a possible D gene (5 bases). Trimming pared 2 bases from V and 5 bases from J, leaving 24 bases between. CDR1 is KGHSH, CDR2 LQKENI, per germline. This CDR3 has 18 amino acids. CDR3 residues: CASSPRVYQAQGDYGYTF. DNA of the CDR3: TGTGCCAGCTCACCAAGGGTCTACCAGGCCCAAGGGGATTATGGCTACACCTTC.

The V and J genes are TRBV6-5 and TRBJ2-7; 9 bases map to TRBD1. The length of the CDR3 is 14 residues. The germline V gene has CDR1 MNHEY and CDR2 SVGAGI. J gave up 2 bases and V 2 bases, and 1 base lay outside the gene matches. In DNA, the CDR3 is TGTGCCAGCAGTTACCGACAGGGGGCCTACGAGCAGTACTTC. Translating it yields CASSYRQGAYEQYF.

The chain is built from TRBV19 and TRBJ2-1; maybe TRBD2 (5 bases). V lost 4 bases to trimming and J lost 0 bases, with 13 bases between them. Germline loops: CDR1 LNHDA, CDR2 SQIVND (reference sequence). The CDR3 contains 16 residues. In DNA, the CDR3 is TGTGCCAGTAGTACTCGGACTGGTAGCTCCTACAATGAGCAGTTCTTC. Amino acids: CASSTRTGSSYNEQFF.

The rearrangement links TRBV4-1 to TRBJ2-1; 11 bases line up with TRBD2. This CDR3 contains 15 residues. Trimming at V came to 6 bases and at J to 2 bases, leaving 3 bases not matched to a gene. Germline V gene data show CDR1 as MGHRA and CDR2 as YSYEKL. As DNA, the CDR3 is TGCGCCAGCAGGGTAGCGGGGGGGGCCTACAATGAGCAGTTCTTC. The encoded protein is CASRVAGGAYNEQFF.

The chain joins TRBV7-2 to TRBJ2-7, with D possibly being TRBD1 (6 bases). Germline V gene sequence: CDR1 SGHTA, CDR2 FQGNSA. This CDR3 has 15 residues. Trimming shortened V by 5 bases and J by 5 bases, and 19 bases separated the two germline ends. In DNA form, the CDR3 reads TGTGCCAGCAGCCTACAACAGGGAGTCGGTGACGAGCAGTACTTC. The encoded protein is CASSLQQGVGDEQYF.

V is TRBV14 and J is TRBJ1-2, with D perhaps TRBD1 (6 bases). CDR3 length: 15 residues. V lost 0 bases to trimming and J lost 4 bases, with 12 bases between them. From germline, CDR1 is SGHDN and CDR2 FVKESK. The CDR3 coding sequence is TGTGCCAGCAGCCAAGAGACGTCAGGGGTCTATGGCTACACCTTC. This translates into CASSQETSGVYGYTF.

Only one count was recorded for this clone. The chain has TRBV11-2 and TRBJ2-7; TRBD1 might be the D (6 bases). CDR3 length: 14 amino acids. Trimming removed 1 base at V and 5 bases at J, with 12 bases between. The germline V gene has CDR1 SGHAT and CDR2 FQNNGV. CDR3 in amino acids: CASSLAWGRDEQYF. In nucleotides, the CDR3 is TGTGCCAGCAGCTTAGCGTGGGGGCGCGACGAGCAGTACTTC. The variable domain in full, completed from reference TRBV11-2 and TRBJ2-7, reads EAGVAQSPRYKIIEKRQSVAFWCNPISGHATLYWYQQILGQGPKLLIQFQNNGVVDDSQLPKDRFSAERLKGVDSTLKIQPAKLEDSAVYLCASSLAWGRDEQYFGPGTRLTVT.

The chain has TRBV7-2 and TRBJ2-7; D is perhaps TRBD2 (6 bases). The CDR3 consists of 15 residues. In germline, CDR1 is SGHTA, CDR2 FQGNSA. Trimming removed 5 bases from V and 3 bases from J, with 17 bases in between. CDR3 nucleotide sequence: TGTGCCAGCAGCGTCGCCGGGACTGGCAACTACGAGCAGTACTTC. Translation gives CASSVAGTGNYEQYF.

CDR3 in DNA: TGCGCCAGCAGCCCAATCCGGGACTACAAAAAGAATGAGCAGTTCTTC. This encodes CASSPIRDYKKNEQFF. This rearrangement joins TRBV4-1 to TRBJ2-1; 7 positions agree with TRBD2. Germline V gene data show CDR1 as MGHRA and CDR2 as YSYEKL. The CDR3 sequence is 16 residues long. The J segment lost 7 bases and the V segment lost 4 bases, leaving 13 bases of the junction unmatched.

The chain combines TRBV3-1 (or the pseudogene TRBV3-2) with TRBJ1-2; 7 bases fit TRBD1. J gave up 2 bases and V 1 base, and 7 bases lay outside the gene matches. The CDR3 runs to 16 residues. Germline assignment: CDR1 LGHDT and CDR2 YNNKEL (reference sequence). In DNA, the CDR3 is TGTGCCAGCAGCCAAGCCCGGGTACAGGGGAACTATGGCTACACCTTC. It yields the protein CASSQARVQGNYGYTF.

The rearrangement uses TRBV5-1 and TRBJ1-5; TRBD1 might be the D (5 bases). Germline CDR1 is SGHRS and CDR2 is YFSETQ. Trimming removed 4 bases from V and 0 bases from J, with 8 bases in between. The CDR3 is 14 residues long. The CDR3, as DNA: TGCGCCAGCAGCACTGACAGTAGCAATCAGCCCCAGCATTTT. It is translated as CASSTDSSNQPQHF.

The rearrangement links TRBV2 to TRBJ2-3, with TRBD2 matching 9 bases. Germline lookup yields CDR1 SNHLY and CDR2 FYNNEI. CDR3 length: 15 amino acids. With 8 bases clipped from V and 2 bases from J, the junction kept 8 bases outside the gene matches. CDR3 nucleotide sequence: TGTGCCAGCGTTAGAGAGCGGGGGGCCACAGATACGCAGTATTTT. Protein sequence: CASVRERGATDTQYF.

The chain couples TRBV7-2 to TRBJ2-3; 8 positions match TRBD2. V lost 4 bases to trimming and J lost 1 base; unmatched junction nucleotides: 7. This CDR3 is 16 amino acids long. The germline CDR1 and CDR2 sequences are SGHTA and FQGNSA. CDR3 sequence (DNA): TGTGCCAGCAGCTCCTACGGGACTAGTCGCACAGATACGCAGTATTTT. Its translation is CASSSYGTSRTDTQYF.

The chain combines TRBV11-2 with TRBJ2-7; no reliable D call. The CDR3 extends over 14 amino acids. V was shortened by 1 base and J by 0 bases, with 7 bases between the two germline ends. CDR1 SGHAT and CDR2 FQNNGV come from the germline V gene. The CDR3 region is CASSLVAFSYEQYF. The DNA of the CDR3 is TGTGCCAGCAGCTTAGTCGCGTTCTCCTACGAGCAGTACTTC.

The count of this clone is one. The J gene is TRBJ2-1, the V gene TRBV6-5; 9 bases agree with TRBD1. Germline CDR1 reads MNHEY; CDR2 reads SVGAGI. The CDR3 consists of 15 residues. V lost 6 bases and J lost 6; bases outside the gene matches: 9. CDR3 coding DNA: TGTGCCAGCAGACAGGGACAGGGATGGGGCAATGAGCAGTTCTTC. Translation gives CASRQGQGWGNEQFF.

The chain combines TRBV5-4 with TRBJ2-7; TRBD2 matches 10 bases. The CDR3 is 14 residues long. The junction had 4 bases not matched to a gene; V was cut back by 4 bases and J by 3 bases. The germline V gene has CDR1 SGHNT and CDR2 YYREEE (reference sequence). CDR3 DNA sequence: TGTGCCAGCAGCCTAGCGGGGGCCCTCTACGAGCAGTACTTC. As protein: CASSLAGALYEQYF.

The rearrangement uses TRBV5-1 and TRBJ1-2, with TRBD1 identical over 7 bases. J gave up 0 bases and V 4 bases, and 15 bases lay outside the gene matches. This CDR3 region has 18 residues. The germline V gene has CDR1 SGHRS and CDR2 YFSETQ. Here the CDR3 DNA reads TGCGCCAGCAGCAACACCCCCGGGACAGCAAGATCTAACTATGGCTACACCTTC. Its translation: CASSNTPGTARSNYGYTF.

The rearrangement joins TRBV18 to TRBJ1-2; the D gene is possibly TRBD1 (5 bases). The germline V gene encodes CDR1 KGHSH and CDR2 LQKENI. The CDR3 has 18 residues. Trimming took 4 bases from V and 0 from J, leaving 21 bases between them. The CDR3 coding sequence is TGTGCCAGCTCACAGTCGCGAAAGGGGAAGGACACTAACTATGGCTACACCTTC. This gives the protein CASSQSRKGKDTNYGYTF.